The 16 T cell receptor beta chains reported below all come from one sample, sequenced in a study of T-cell memory formation after mild COVID-19. MiXCR, applied by TCRdb to the 5' RACE reads, yields one record per CDR3 protein. In the table there are 70,000 to 95,000 distinct CDR3 sequences, roughly 13% of which are singletons. What was sequenced was PBMCs or a T cell subset sorted from them (not recorded which). The receptors shown here come from a man between 18 and 35 years old who had mild COVID-19 (a few samples of this study predate the infection). Cell type and time point are not known.

This sequence joins TRBV19 and TRBJ2-1; 9 nucleotides agree with TRBD1. Looked up from germline, CDR1 is LNHDA and CDR2 is SQIVND (reference sequence). This CDR3 is 15 amino acids long. J gave up 5 bases and V 5 bases, and 7 bases lay outside the gene matches. The CDR3 DNA reads TGTGCCAGTAGTTCGGACAGGGGCCAGAACAATGAGCAGTTCTTC. Translation: CASSSDRGQNNEQFF.

The sample holds a few counts of this clonotype. The V gene is TRBV7-9, the J gene TRBJ1-4; a possible D gene is TRBD1 (5 bases). The germline V and J ends were trimmed by 5 bases and 7 bases, with 11 bases remaining between them. The CDR3 covers 13 residues. From germline, CDR1 is SEHNR and CDR2 FQNEAQ (reference sequence). The CDR3 spells CASSLGRAEKLFF. CDR3 bases: TGTGCCAGCAGCCTCGGCAGGGCTGAAAAACTGTTTTTT.

This clonotype has a handful of counts. This chain connects TRBV7-3 to TRBJ2-2; 7 bases match TRBD1. This CDR3 is built from 14 residues. The germline V gene encodes CDR1 SGHTA and CDR2 FQGTGA. J was trimmed by 7 bases and V by 5 bases; bases with no gene match: 7. CDR3 in DNA: TGTGCCAGCAGCCCCCTGACAGGGCTCGGGGAGCTGTTTTTT. It specifies CASSPLTGLGELFF.

The chain carries TRBV20-1 and TRBJ1-6; D might be TRBD1 (5 bases). The CDR3 extends over 14 amino acids. The V gene's germline CDR1 is DFQATT and CDR2 SNEGSKA (reference sequence). V lost 0 bases and J lost 14, with 17 bases in between. CDR3 protein: CSAREGVDRRALHF. Here the CDR3 DNA reads TGCAGTGCTAGAGAAGGGGTGGACCGAAGAGCCCTCCACTTT.

V gene TRBV6-4 combines with J gene TRBJ2-3; TRBD2 might be the D (6 bases). Germline V gene data show CDR1 as MRHNA and CDR2 as SNTAGT. V dropped 2 bases and J dropped 4 bases, with 13 bases sitting between them. This CDR3 spans 15 amino acids. As DNA, the CDR3 is TGTGCCAGCAGTGACGGGGAGGTGGAGGCAGATACGCAGTATTTT. It is translated as CASSDGEVEADTQYF.

The V gene is TRBV6-2 or TRBV6-3, the J gene TRBJ1-5; D ambiguous. Trimming took 2 bases from V and 8 from J, leaving 7 bases between them. Germline CDR1 MNHEY, CDR2 SVGEGT. The length of the CDR3 is 12 residues. The CDR3, as DNA: TGTGCCAGCAGTTACCTAGGGAAGCCCCAGCATTTT. Translating gives CASSYLGKPQHF.

The chain combines TRBV4-1 with TRBJ2-5; 8 bases line up with TRBD1. Germline V gene data show CDR1 as MGHRA and CDR2 as YSYEKL. The CDR3 extends over 15 amino acids. J was trimmed by 0 bases and V by 6 bases; bases with no gene match: 6. CDR3 sequence reads: CASRTGQVNQETQYF. The CDR3, as DNA: TGCGCCAGCAGGACGGGACAGGTGAACCAAGAGACCCAGTACTTC.

The chain links TRBV28 to TRBJ2-7; TRBD1 aligns across 11 bases. CDR3 length equals 16 residues. The V gene's germline CDR1 is MDHEN and CDR2 SYDVKM. The ends lost 6 bases at V and 0 bases at J; junction bases unmatched: 7. The CDR3 region has the DNA TGTGCCAGCAGCTGGGACAGGGGGGTTAACTCCTACGAGCAGTACTTC. Translation gives CASSWDRGVNSYEQYF.

This clonotype was seen at least ten times. CDR3: CASSQTARQAVEQFF. In DNA form, the CDR3 reads TGCGCCAGCAGCCAAACTGCCCGTCAGGCAGTTGAGCAGTTCTTC. The chain carries TRBV4-1 and TRBJ2-1; D gene ambiguous. V was cut by 2 bases and J by 9 bases, with 17 bases left in between. The germline V gene encodes CDR1 MGHRA and CDR2 YSYEKL. The CDR3 sequence is 15 residues long.

This clonotype was counted only a few times. The chain links TRBV27 to TRBJ2-7; TRBD1 matches 7 bases. The CDR3 has 15 residues. Germline trimming cut 5 bases from V and 2 bases from J; bases unmatched to any gene: 9. Per germline, CDR1 MNHEY and CDR2 SMNVEV (reference sequence). DNA for the CDR3: TGTGCCAGCAGTCCGAGGACAGGTTTTACCTACGAGCAGTACTTC. This sequence encodes CASSPRTGFTYEQYF.

This clonotype was found a few times. This chain links TRBV6-6 with TRBJ2-1; TRBD2 matches at 13 bases. The junction had 16 bases not matched to a gene; V was cut back by 6 bases and J by 8 bases. CDR1 is MNHNY and CDR2 is SVGAGI in the germline V gene (reference sequence). The CDR3 has 18 residues. The CDR3 sequence is CASRTTSGGASLYDEQFF. CDR3 in DNA: TGTGCCAGCAGAACCACTAGCGGGGGGGCCTCATTGTACGATGAGCAGTTCTTC.

This clonotype was counted only a few times. The chain joins TRBV2 to TRBJ2-5, with D tentatively TRBD1 (6 bases). The CDR3 covers 12 residues. Trimming took off 7 bases at V and 7 bases at J, with 13 bases between the two ends. Germline CDR1 SNHLY, CDR2 FYNNEI. CDR3 nucleotides: TGTGCCAGCAAGGCAGGGGAAGGGACCCAGTACTTC. Translation gives CASKAGEGTQYF.

This clonotype was seen repeatedly, ten times or more. This chain connects TRBV7-9 to TRBJ1-1; TRBD1 might be the D (5 bases). CDR1 and CDR2 from the germline V gene are SEHNR and FQNEAQ (reference sequence). CDR3 length equals 14 residues. V was shortened by 5 bases and J by 4 bases, with 14 bases between the two germline ends. CDR3 loop: CASSPPGRPTEAFF. Written as DNA, the CDR3 is TGTGCCAGCAGCCCGCCGGGACGGCCCACTGAAGCTTTCTTT.

The rearrangement uses TRBV12-3 or TRBV12-4 and TRBJ2-3; tentatively, D is TRBD1 (6 bases). Trimming removed 5 bases from V and 11 bases from J, with 17 bases in between. The CDR3 extends over 13 amino acids. The CDR3 protein is CASSIGGTVGQYF. The CDR3 nucleotides read TGTGCCAGCAGTATTGGGGGCACGGTAGGGCAGTATTTT.

Only a few counts were recorded for this clonotype. V and J are TRBV7-2 and TRBJ1-1, with D possibly being TRBD1 (6 bases). Trimming pared 1 base from V and 4 bases from J, leaving 13 bases between. Germline V gives CDR1 SGHTA, CDR2 FQGNSA. The CDR3 is 15 residues long. This chain's CDR3 is CASSLGTGGITEAFF. The CDR3 DNA reads TGTGCCAGCAGCTTAGGCACCGGGGGCATCACTGAAGCTTTCTTT.

This sequence joins TRBV25-1 and TRBJ1-4, with D uncertain. Trimming left V 4 bases short and J 6 bases short, with 6 bases between. CDR1 and CDR2 from the germline V gene are MGHDK and SYGVNS. The CDR3 consists of 12 residues. The DNA for the CDR3 is TGTGCCAGCAGTGTAGGAGATGAAAAACTGTTTTTT. Its translation: CASSVGDEKLFF.